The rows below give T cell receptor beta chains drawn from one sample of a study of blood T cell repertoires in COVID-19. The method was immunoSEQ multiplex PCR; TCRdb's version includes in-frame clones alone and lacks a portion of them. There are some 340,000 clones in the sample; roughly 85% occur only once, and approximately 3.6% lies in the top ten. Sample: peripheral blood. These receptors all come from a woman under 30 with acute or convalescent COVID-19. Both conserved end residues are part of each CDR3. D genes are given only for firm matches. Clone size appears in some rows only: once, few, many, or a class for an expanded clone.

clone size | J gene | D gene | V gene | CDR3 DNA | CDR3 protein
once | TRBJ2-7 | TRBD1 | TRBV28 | TGTGCCTCAGCACTACAGGGGGCCCACGAGCAGTACTTC | CASALQGAHEQYF
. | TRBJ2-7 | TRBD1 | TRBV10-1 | TGCGCCAGCAGTAGATCCGGGACAGATCCATCCGAGCAGTACTTC | CASSRSGTDPSEQYF
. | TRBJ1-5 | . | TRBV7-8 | TGTGCCAGCAGCTCACCTCAGGGGCAGGGCCATCAGCCCCAGCATTTT | CASSSPQGQGHQPQHF
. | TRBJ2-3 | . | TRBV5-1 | TGCGCCAGCAGCCCCGGGGCGGGAAGCACAGATACGCAGTATTTT | CASSPGAGSTDTQYF
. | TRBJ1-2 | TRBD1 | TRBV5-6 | TGTGCCAGCAGCTTGGGAGAGGCAGGGGGCTTCAGAGGCTACACCTTC | CASSLGEAGGFRGYTF
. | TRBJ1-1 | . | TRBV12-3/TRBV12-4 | TGTGCCAGCAGTTCTAACACTGAAGCTTTCTTT | CASSSNTEAFF
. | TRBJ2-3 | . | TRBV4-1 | TGCGCCAGCAGCCAAGAGGTCACAACAGATACGCAGTATTTT | CASSQEVTTDTQYF
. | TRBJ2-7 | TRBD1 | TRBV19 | TGTGCCAGTAGTTCTACCCGGGACAGGGGTTGGGAGCAGTACTTC | CASSSTRDRGWEQYF
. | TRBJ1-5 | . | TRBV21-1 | TGTGCCAGCAGCAAAGATTTCCAGGGGCACGGGCCCCAGCATTTT | CASSKDFQGHGPQHF
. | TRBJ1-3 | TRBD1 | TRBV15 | TGTGCCACCAGCAGAGAAACCGTAACCTTGCCGGGACAGGGGGCCCTTGGAAACACCATATATTTT | CATSRETVTLPGQGALGNTIYF
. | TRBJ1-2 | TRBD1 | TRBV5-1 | TGCGCCAGCAGCGGTATCGGGACAGGGAATGGCTACACCTTC | CASSGIGTGNGYTF
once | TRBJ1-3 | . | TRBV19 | TGTGCCAGTAGTATAGGGACAACCAGCTCTGGAAACACCATATATTTT | CASSIGTTSSGNTIYF
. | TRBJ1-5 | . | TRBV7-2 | TGTGCCAGCAGCTTGTCTCCAGTAGGGGTACTCAATCAGCCCCAGCATTTT | CASSLSPVGVLNQPQHF
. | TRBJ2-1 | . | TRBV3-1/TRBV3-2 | TGTGCCAGCAGCCGGGTGGGGAGCTTTTACAATGAGCAGTTCTTC | CASSRVGSFYNEQFF
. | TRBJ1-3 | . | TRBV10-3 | TGTGCCATCACCGAAGATGTACCGGGATCCTACTCTGGAAACACCATATATTTT | CAITEDVPGSYSGNTIYF
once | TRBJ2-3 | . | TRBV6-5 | TGTGCCAGCAGCCCCCAAGCGGGCACAGATACGCAGTATTTT | CASSPQAGTDTQYF
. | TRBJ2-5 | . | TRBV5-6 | TGTGCCAGCAGCGAGGAAGGGACTTGGGAGACCCAGTACTTC | CASSEEGTWETQYF
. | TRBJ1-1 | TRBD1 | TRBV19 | TGTGCCAGTACGGTGGACAGGGGAAACACTGAAGCTTTCTTT | CASTVDRGNTEAFF
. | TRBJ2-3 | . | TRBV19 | TGTGCCAGTTCCCTGGAGCCGGCCACGGGAGATACGCAGTATTTT | CASSLEPATGDTQYF
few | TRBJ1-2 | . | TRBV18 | TGTGCCAGCTCACCGATTGAGAGAAATGGCTACACCTTC | CASSPIERNGYTF
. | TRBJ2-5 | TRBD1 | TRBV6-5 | TGTGCCAGCAGGGATCCGGGACAGGGTCAAGAGACCCAGTACTTC | CASRDPGQGQETQYF
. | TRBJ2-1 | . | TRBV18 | TGTGCCAGCTCACCACTAGGGGGCCGGGGGAATGAGCAGTTCTTC | CASSPLGGRGNEQFF
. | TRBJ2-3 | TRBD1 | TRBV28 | TGTGCCGGGGGGGACAGGGTGAGCACAGATACGCAGTATTTT | CAGGDRVSTDTQYF
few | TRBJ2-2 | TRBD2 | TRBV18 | TGTGCCAGCTCTCCGGGACTAACGAACACCGGGGAGCTGTTTTTT | CASSPGLTNTGELFF
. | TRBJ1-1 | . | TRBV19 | TGTGCCAGTAGTATCTTGGAGTCCTCTGAAGCTTTCTTT | CASSILESSEAFF
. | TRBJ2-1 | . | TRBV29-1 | TGCAGCGTTGAAGATCGAACAGGGAAGAGGAATGAGCAGTTCTTC | CSVEDRTGKRNEQFF